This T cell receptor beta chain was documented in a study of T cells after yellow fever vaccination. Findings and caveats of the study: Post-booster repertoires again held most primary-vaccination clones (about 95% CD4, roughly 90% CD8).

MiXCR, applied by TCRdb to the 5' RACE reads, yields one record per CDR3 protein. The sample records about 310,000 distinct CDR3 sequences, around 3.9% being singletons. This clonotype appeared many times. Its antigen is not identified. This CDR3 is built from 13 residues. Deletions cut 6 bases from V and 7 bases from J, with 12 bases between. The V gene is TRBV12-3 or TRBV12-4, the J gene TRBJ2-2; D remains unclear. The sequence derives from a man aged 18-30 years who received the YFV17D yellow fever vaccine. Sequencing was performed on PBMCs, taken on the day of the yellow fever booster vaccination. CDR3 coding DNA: TGTGCCAGCAGCCCCAGACTGTACGGGGAGCTGTTTTTT. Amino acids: CASSPRLYGELFF.